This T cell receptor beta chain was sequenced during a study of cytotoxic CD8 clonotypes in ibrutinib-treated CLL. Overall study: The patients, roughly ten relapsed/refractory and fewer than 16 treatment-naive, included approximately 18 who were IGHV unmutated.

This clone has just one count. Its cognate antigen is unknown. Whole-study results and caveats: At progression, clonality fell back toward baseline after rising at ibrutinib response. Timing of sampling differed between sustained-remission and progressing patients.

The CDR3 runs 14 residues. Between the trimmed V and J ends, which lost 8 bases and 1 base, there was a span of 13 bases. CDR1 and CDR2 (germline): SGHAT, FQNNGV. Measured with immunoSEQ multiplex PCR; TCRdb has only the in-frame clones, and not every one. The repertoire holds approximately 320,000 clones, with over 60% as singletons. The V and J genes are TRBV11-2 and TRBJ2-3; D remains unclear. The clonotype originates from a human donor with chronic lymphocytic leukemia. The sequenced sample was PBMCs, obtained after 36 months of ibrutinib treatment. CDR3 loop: CASATLKGTDTQYF. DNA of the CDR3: TGTGCCAGCGCGACACTCAAGGGCACAGATACGCAGTATTTT.